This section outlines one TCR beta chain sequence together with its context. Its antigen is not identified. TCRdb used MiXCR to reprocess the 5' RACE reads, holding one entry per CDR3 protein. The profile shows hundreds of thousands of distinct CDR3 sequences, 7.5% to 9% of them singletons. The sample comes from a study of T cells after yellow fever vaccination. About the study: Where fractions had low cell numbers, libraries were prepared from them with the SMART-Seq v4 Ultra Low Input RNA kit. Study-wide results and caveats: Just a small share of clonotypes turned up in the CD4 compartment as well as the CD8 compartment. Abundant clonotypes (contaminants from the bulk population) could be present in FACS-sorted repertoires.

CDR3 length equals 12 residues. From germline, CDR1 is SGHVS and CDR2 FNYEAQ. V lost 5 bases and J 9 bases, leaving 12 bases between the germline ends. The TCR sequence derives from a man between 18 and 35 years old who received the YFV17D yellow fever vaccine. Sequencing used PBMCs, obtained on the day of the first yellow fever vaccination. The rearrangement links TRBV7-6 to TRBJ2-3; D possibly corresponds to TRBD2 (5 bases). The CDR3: CASSPRAGTQYF. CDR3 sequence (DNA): TGTGCCAGCAGCCCCCGGGCGGGCACGCAGTATTTT.